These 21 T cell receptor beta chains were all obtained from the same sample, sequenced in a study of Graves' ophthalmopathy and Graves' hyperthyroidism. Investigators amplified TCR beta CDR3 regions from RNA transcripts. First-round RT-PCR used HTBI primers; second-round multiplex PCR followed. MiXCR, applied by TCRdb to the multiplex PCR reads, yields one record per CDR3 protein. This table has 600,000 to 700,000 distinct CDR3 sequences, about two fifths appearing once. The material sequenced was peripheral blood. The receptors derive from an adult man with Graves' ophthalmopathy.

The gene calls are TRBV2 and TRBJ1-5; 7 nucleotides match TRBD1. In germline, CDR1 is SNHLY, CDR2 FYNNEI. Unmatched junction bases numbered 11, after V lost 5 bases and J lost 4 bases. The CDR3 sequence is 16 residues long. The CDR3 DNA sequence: TGTGCCAGCAGTCCTCTCACTACAGGGGTAAATCAGCCCCAGCATTTT. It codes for CASSPLTTGVNQPQHF.

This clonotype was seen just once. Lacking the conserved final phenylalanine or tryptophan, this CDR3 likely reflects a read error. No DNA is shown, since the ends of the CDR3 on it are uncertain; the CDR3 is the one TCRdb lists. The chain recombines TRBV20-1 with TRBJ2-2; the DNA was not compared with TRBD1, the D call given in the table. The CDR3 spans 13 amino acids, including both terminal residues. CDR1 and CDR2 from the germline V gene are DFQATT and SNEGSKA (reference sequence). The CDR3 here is CSASGTNTGELVL.

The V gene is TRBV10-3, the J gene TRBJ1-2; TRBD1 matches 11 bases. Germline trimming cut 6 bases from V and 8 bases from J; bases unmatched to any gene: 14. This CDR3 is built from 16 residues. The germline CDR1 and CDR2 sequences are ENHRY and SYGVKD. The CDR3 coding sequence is TGTGCCATCAGACCGGGACAGGGGGTGGTGGGAGGCGGCTACACCTTC. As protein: CAIRPGQGVVGGGYTF.

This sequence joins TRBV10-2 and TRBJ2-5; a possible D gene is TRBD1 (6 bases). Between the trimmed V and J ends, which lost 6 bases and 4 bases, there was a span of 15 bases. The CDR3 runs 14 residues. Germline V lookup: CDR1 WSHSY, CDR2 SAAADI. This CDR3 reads CASRERLQGETQYF. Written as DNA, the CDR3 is TGCGCCAGCAGGGAGAGGTTACAGGGAGAGACCCAGTACTTC.

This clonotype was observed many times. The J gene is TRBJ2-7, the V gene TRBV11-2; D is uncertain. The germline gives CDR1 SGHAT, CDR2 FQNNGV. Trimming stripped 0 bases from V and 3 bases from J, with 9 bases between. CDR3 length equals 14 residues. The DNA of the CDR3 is TGTGCCAGCAGCTTAGATCTGGGATTCTACGAGCAGTACTTC. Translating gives CASSLDLGFYEQYF.

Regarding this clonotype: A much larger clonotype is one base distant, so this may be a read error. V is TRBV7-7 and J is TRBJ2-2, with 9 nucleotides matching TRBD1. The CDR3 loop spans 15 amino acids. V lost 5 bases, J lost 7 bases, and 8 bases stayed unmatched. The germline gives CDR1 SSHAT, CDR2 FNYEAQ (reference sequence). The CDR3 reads CASSSGTGYIGELFF. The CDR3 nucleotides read TGTGCCAGCAGCAGCGGGACAGGGTACATCGGGGAGCTGTTTTTT.

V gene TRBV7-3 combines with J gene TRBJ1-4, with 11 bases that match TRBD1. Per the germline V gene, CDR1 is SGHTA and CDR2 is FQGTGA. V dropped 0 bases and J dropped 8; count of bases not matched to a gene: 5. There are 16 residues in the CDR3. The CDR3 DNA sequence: TGTGCCAGCAGCTTAACCGAAGGGACAGGGGGGGAAAAACTGTTTTTT. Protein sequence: CASSLTEGTGGEKLFF.

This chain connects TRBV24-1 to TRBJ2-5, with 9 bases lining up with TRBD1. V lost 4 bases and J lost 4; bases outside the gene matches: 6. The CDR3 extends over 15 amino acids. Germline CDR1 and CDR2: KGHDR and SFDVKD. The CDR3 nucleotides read TGTGCCACCAGTGAACTGGACAGGGGAACAGAGACCCAGTACTTC. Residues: CATSELDRGTETQYF.

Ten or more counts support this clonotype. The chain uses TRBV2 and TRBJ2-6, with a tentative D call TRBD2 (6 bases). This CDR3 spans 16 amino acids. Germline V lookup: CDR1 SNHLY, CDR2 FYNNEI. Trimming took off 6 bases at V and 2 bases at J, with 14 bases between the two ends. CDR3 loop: CASSRPEGPGANVLTF. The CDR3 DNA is TGTGCCAGCAGCCGACCGGAGGGCCCTGGGGCCAACGTCCTGACTTTC.

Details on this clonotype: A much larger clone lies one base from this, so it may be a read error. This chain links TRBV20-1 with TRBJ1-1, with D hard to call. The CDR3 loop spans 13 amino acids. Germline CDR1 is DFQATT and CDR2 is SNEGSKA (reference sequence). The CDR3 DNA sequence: TGCGGTGCTAGAGGACCCTTGAACACTGAAGCTTTCTTT. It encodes CGARGPLNTEAFF.

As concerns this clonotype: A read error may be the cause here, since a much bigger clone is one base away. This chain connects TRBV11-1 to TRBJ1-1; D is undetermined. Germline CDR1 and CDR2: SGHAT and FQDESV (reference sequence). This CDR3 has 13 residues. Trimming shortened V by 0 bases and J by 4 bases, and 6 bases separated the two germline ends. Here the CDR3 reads CASSLATVTEAFF. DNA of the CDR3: TGTGCCAGCAGCTTAGCGACGGTCACTGAAGCTTTCTTT. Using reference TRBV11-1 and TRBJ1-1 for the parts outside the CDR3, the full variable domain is EAEVAQSPRYKITEKSQAVAFWCDPISGHATLYWYRQILGQGPELLVQFQDESVVDDSQLPKDRFSAERLKGVDSTLKIQPAELGDSAMYLCASSLATVTEAFFGQGTRLTVV.

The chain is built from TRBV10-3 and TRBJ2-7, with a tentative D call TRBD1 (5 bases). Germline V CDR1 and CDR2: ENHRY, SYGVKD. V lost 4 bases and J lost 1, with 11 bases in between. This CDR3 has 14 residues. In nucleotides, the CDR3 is TGTGCCATCAGTGCATCGGACATATCCTACGAGCAGTACTTC. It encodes CAISASDISYEQYF.

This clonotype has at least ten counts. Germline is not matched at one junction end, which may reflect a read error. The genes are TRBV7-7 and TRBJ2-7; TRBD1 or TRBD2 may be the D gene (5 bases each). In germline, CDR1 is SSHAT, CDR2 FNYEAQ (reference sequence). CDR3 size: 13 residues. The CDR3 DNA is TGTGCTAGCAGCTTATCCGGGGCGCGCGAGCAGTACTTC. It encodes CASSLSGAREQYF.

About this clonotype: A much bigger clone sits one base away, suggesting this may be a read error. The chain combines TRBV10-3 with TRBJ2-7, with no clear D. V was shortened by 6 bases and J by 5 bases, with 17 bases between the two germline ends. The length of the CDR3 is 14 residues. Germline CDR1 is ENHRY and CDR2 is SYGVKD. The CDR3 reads CAISQGPPRDEQYF. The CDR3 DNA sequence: TGTGCCATCAGCCAAGGACCGCCAAGGGACGAGCAGTACTTC.

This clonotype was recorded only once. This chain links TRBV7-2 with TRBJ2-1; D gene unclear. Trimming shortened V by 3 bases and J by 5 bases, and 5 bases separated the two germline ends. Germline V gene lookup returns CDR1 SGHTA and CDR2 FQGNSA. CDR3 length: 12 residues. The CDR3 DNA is TGTGCCAGCAGCTTTCAGGACAATGAGCAGTTCTTC. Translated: CASSFQDNEQFF.

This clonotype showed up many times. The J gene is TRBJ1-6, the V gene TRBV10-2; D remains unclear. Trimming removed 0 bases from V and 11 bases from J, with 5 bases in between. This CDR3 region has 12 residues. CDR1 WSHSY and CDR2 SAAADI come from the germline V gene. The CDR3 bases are TGCGCCAGCAGTGAGTCGGTGGCACCCCTCCACTTT. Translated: CASSESVAPLHF.

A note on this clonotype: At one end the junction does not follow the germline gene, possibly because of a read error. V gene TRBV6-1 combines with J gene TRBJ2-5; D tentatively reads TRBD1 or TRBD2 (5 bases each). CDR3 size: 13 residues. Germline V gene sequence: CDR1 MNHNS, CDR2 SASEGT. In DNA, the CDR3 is TGTGCCATCAGTGAGGGACCGCCGGAGACCCAGTACTTC. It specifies CAISEGPPETQYF.

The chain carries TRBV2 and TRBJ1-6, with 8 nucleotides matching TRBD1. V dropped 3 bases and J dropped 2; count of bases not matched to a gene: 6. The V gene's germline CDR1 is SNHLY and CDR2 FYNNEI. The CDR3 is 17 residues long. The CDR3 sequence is CASSEGTGSTYNSPLHF. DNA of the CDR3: TGTGCCAGCAGTGAGGGGACAGGTAGCACCTATAATTCACCCCTCCACTTT.

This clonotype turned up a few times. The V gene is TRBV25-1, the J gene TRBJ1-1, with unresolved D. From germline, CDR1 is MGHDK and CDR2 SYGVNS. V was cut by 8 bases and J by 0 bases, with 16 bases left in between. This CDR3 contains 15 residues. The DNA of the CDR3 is TGTGCCAGCTCACCACCGGTGGGCATGAACACTGAAGCTTTCTTT. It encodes CASSPPVGMNTEAFF.

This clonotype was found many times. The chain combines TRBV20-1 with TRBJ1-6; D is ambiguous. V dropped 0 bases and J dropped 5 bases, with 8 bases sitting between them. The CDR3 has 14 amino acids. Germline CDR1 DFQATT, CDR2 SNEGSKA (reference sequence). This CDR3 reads CSARDRSDNSPLHF. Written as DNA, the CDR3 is TGCAGTGCTAGAGATAGGTCAGATAATTCACCCCTCCACTTT.

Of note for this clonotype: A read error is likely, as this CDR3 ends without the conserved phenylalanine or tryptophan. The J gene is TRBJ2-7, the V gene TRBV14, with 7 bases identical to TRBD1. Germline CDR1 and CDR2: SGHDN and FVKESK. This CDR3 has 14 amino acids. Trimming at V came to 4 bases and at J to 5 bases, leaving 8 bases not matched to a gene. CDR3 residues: CASSPQGSGNEQYL. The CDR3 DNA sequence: TGTGCCAGCAGCCCACAGGGGTCCGGGAACGAGCAGTACCTC.